The rows below give T cell receptor beta chains drawn from one sample of a study of blood T cell repertoires in COVID-19. The table came from immunoSEQ multiplex PCR; TCRdb's copy has only in-frame clones and leaves some out. The repertoire holds some 250,000 clones, with approximately 84% as singletons. Material: peripheral blood. The receptors derive from a man in his forties or fifties with active or convalescent COVID-19. The CDR3 runs from the conserved cysteine through the conserved F or W. D genes are given only for firm matches. Size is stated for part of the rows, as once, few or many counts, or as a class when the clone is expanded.

>TRBV12-3/TRBV12-4|once|TRBJ1-2|TRBD1
TGTGCCAGCAGTTTACGACAGGGCTATGGCTACACCTTC
CASSLRQGYGYTF
>TRBV12-3/TRBV12-4|few|TRBJ2-7|TRBD1
TGTGCCAGCACCCCGGACAGGGGAGACGAGCAGTACTTC
CASTPDRGDEQYF
>TRBV3-1/TRBV3-2|once|TRBJ2-3|TRBD1
TGTGCCAGCAGCCAACGGAATACAGGGGCAGATACGCAGTATTTT
CASSQRNTGADTQYF
>TRBV18|NA|TRBJ1-1|NA
TGTGCCAGCTCGCGGGGGGGAGGTCACACTGAAGCTTTCTTT
CASSRGGGHTEAFF
>TRBV9|NA|TRBJ2-1|NA
TGTGCCAGCAGCGTAAGGAGGGATGAGCAGTTCTTC
CASSVRRDEQFF
>TRBV24-1|NA|TRBJ2-3|TRBD1
TGTGCCACCAGTGACGGGACAGGGGCGGACCTCACAGATACGCAGTATTTT
CATSDGTGADLTDTQYF
>TRBV30|NA|TRBJ1-5|NA
TGTGCCTGGAGTGTACAGGAGAATCAGCCCCAGCATTTT
CAWSVQENQPQHF
>TRBV5-1|few|TRBJ2-7|TRBD1
TGCGCCAGCAGCTTGGCTGATGGACAGGGCTCCTACGAGCAGTACTTC
CASSLADGQGSYEQYF
>TRBV27|NA|TRBJ1-5|TRBD1
TGTGCCAGCAGTTCAGGTCAGGGGGATCAGCAGCCCCAGCATTTT
CASSSGQGDQQPQHF
>TRBV5-5|NA|TRBJ2-5|NA
TGTGCCAGCAGCTTGGCAGTTGAAGAGACCCAGTACTTC
CASSLAVEETQYF
>TRBV18|once|TRBJ1-1|TRBD1
TGTGCCAGCTCACAGACAGGGGGCACTGAAGCTTTCTTT
CASSQTGGTEAFF
>TRBV5-1|NA|TRBJ2-5|TRBD2
TGCGCCAGCAGCTCCTCACTAGCGATGGAGACCCAGTACTTC
CASSSSLAMETQYF
>TRBV10-3|NA|TRBJ2-7|TRBD1
TGTGCCATCAGCCCGGGACAGGGGGCCCACGAGCAGTACTTC
CAISPGQGAHEQYF
>TRBV19|NA|TRBJ2-6|NA
TGTGCCAGTAACTCCCCGGCGGGTGACTCCCCCTCTGGGGCCAACGTCCTGACTTTC
CASNSPAGDSPSGANVLTF
>TRBV7-2|NA|TRBJ2-7|TRBD1
TGTGCCAGCAGCTTAGGGTACGGGACAGCCTACGAGCAGTACTTC
CASSLGYGTAYEQYF
>TRBV5-5|NA|TRBJ2-7|TRBD1
TGTGCCAGCAGCTTTGGACAGGGAGTGGTATACGAGCAGTACTTC
CASSFGQGVVYEQYF
>TRBV2|NA|TRBJ2-1|NA
TGTGCCAGCAAATATCGAGGCTCCTACAATGAGCAGTTCTTC
CASKYRGSYNEQFF
>TRBV10-2|once|TRBJ2-5|TRBD1
TGCGCCAGCAGTGAGGGCCAGGGGGCGGAAGAGACCCAGTACTTC
CASSEGQGAEETQYF
>TRBV7-2|NA|TRBJ1-2|TRBD1
TGTGCCAGCAGCCGGGACAGGGACTATGGCTACACCTTC
CASSRDRDYGYTF
>TRBV25-1|NA|TRBJ2-3|NA
TGTGCCAGCAGTGATTCCCCTGGCTCCCTCAACACAGATACGCAGTATTTT
CASSDSPGSLNTDTQYF
>TRBV9|NA|TRBJ2-6|NA
TGTGCCAGCAGCGTAGAGCCCAGGACAGCTGCATCTGGGGCCAACGTCCTGACTTTC
CASSVEPRTAASGANVLTF
>TRBV18|NA|TRBJ1-4|NA
TGTGCCAGCTCACCTCAAGGGGGGGCTAATGAAAAACTGTTTTTT
CASSPQGGANEKLFF
>TRBV20-1|NA|TRBJ1-2|NA
TGCAGTGCATGGCAGGGTAACTACACCTTC
CSAWQGNYTF
>TRBV4-1|NA|TRBJ2-1|NA
TGCGCCAGCAGCCAAATTGACTCGGGGTGGGAGCCGAGCTCCTACAATGAGCAGTTCTTC
CASSQIDSGWEPSSYNEQFF
>TRBV27|NA|TRBJ2-7|NA
TGTGCCAGCAGTCCCGCGGGGGCGGGCGAGCAGTACTTC
CASSPAGAGEQYF
>TRBV30|few|TRBJ1-5|NA
TGTGCCTGGAGTGTCGCCGGGGGTCGGCAGCCCCAGCATTTT
CAWSVAGGRQPQHF
>TRBV4-1|NA|TRBJ2-3|TRBD2
TGCGCCAGCAGCCAATCGCCTAGCGGGGGGGCCGCAGATACGCAGTATTTT
CASSQSPSGGAADTQYF
>TRBV11-3|NA|TRBJ2-7|NA
TGTGCCAGCAGCTTAGCTCTGGGGGCCCCAGGGCCCTACTACGAGCAGTACTTC
CASSLALGAPGPYYEQYF
>TRBV6-1|NA|TRBJ1-2|NA
TGTGCCAGCAGTGAATCGGGGGTAGCTAACTATGGCTACACCTTC
CASSESGVANYGYTF
>TRBV28|NA|TRBJ2-1|NA
TGTGCCAGCAGTTTTGGTACAGAAAACACTGGGGGCCCCTCCTACAATGAGCAGTTCTTC
CASSFGTENTGGPSYNEQFF
>TRBV19|NA|TRBJ2-2|NA
TGTGCCAGTAGTGGGGCTTGGGGGGCCGGGGAGCTGTTTTTT
CASSGAWGAGELFF
>TRBV7-2|NA|TRBJ2-3|TRBD2
TGTGCTAGCAACCCCCCGGGAGCGGGGGGGCAGGGTACGCAGTATTTT
CASNPPGAGGQGTQYF
>TRBV5-6|NA|TRBJ1-1|NA
TGTGCCAGCAGCTTGGTTTCCGGGGGCACTGAAGCTTTCTTT
CASSLVSGGTEAFF
>TRBV7-2|once|TRBJ2-2|TRBD2
TGTGCCAGCAGCTTAAGCGGGGGGGCAAGGGAGCTGTTTTTT
CASSLSGGARELFF
>TRBV7-2|NA|TRBJ2-5|NA
TGTGCCAGCAGCTTAGTGAGGAGCGACGGGACCCAGTACTTC
CASSLVRSDGTQYF
>TRBV7-6|NA|TRBJ2-5|TRBD2
TGTGCCAGCAGTGGACTAGCGGGGGGCCCCGGAGAGACCCAGTACTTC
CASSGLAGGPGETQYF
>TRBV5-6|NA|TRBJ1-4|NA
TGTGCCAGCAGCTCCAGGGCAACTAATGAAAAACTGTTTTTT
CASSSRATNEKLFF
>TRBV19|NA|TRBJ2-2|TRBD2
TGTGCCAGTAGTATTCAGCGGGGGGTCACCGGGGAGCTGTTTTTT
CASSIQRGVTGELFF
>TRBV7-2|NA|TRBJ1-1|NA
TGTGCCAGCAGCTTAGAAGAGGACACTGAAGCTTTCTTT
CASSLEEDTEAFF
>TRBV5-1|NA|TRBJ2-3|TRBD2
TGCGCCAGCAGCTTGGTAGGGACTAGCGGGGGGGCCGGAGATACGCAGTATTTT
CASSLVGTSGGAGDTQYF
>TRBV7-9|NA|TRBJ2-7|TRBD2
TGTGCCAGCACCCCCGGGGGGGGCTCCTACGAGCAGTACTTC
CASTPGGGSYEQYF
>TRBV3-1/TRBV3-2|few|TRBJ2-7|TRBD1
TGTGCCAGCAGGGGACAGGGGCCCTACGAGCAGTACTTC
CASRGQGPYEQYF
>TRBV27|NA|TRBJ1-5|NA
TGTGCCAGCAGTTTATGGTCGGATCAGCCCCAGCATTTT
CASSLWSDQPQHF
>TRBV27|once|TRBJ2-7|TRBD2
TGTGCCAGCAGTCTCCGTAGCGGGGGCTCCTACGAGCAGTACTTC
CASSLRSGGSYEQYF
>TRBV9|NA|TRBJ2-7|NA
TGTGCCAGCAGCGTAGGCGCGGAGGTAAGGGAGCAGTACTTC
CASSVGAEVREQYF
>TRBV7-9|NA|TRBJ2-5|NA
TGTGCCAGCAGCTTAGTGACAGTGGAAGAGACCCAGTACTTC
CASSLVTVEETQYF
>TRBV19|NA|TRBJ1-2|NA
TGTGCCAGTAGCCCTCGGGGGACCTATGGCTACACCTTC
CASSPRGTYGYTF
>TRBV18|NA|TRBJ2-2|TRBD1
TGTGCCAGCTCACCACTTGGACAGGGTCCCGGGGAGCTGTTTTTT
CASSPLGQGPGELFF
>TRBV5-4|NA|TRBJ2-1|TRBD1
TGTGCCAGCAGCCCGGACAGGGTTTACAATGAGCAATTCTTC
CASSPDRVYNEQFF